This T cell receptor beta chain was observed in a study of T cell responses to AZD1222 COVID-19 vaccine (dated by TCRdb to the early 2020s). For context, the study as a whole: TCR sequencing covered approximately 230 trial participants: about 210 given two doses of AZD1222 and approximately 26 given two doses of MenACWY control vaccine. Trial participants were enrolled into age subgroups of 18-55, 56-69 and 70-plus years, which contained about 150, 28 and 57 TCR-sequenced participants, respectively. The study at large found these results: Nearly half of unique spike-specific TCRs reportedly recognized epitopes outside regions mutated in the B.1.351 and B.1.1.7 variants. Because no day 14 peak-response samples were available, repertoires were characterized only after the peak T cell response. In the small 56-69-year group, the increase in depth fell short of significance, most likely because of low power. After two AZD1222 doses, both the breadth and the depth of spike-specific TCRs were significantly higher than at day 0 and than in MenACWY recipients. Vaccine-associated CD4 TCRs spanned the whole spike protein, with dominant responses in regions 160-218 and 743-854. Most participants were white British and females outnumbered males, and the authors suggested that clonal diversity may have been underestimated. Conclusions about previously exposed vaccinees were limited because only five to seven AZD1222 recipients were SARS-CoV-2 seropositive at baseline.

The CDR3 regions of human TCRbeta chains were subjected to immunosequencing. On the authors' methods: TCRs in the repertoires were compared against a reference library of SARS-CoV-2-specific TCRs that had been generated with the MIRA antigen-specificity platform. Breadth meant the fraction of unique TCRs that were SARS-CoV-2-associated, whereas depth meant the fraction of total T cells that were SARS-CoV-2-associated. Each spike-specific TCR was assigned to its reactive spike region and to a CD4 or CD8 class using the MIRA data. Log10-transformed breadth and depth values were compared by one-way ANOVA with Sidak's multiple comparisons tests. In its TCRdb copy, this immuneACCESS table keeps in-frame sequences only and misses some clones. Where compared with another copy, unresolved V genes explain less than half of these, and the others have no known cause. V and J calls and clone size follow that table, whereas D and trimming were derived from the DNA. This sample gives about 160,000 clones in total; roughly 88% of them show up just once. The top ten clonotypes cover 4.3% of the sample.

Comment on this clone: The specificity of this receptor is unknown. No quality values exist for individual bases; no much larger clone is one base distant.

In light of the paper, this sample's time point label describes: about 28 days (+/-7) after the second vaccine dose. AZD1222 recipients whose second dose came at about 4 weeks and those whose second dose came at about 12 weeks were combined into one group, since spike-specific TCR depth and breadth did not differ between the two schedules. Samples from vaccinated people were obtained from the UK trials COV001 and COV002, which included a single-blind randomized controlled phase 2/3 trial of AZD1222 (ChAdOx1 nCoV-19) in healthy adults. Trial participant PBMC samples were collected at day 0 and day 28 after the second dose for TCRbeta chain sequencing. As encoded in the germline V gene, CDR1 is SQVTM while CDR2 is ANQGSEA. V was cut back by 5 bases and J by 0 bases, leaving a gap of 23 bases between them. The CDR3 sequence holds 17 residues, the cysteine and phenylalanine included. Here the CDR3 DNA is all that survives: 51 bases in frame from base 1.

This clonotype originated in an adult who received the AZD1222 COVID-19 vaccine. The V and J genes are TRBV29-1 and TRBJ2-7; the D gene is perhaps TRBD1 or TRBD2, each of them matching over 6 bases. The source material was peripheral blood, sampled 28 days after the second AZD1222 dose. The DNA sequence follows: TGCAGCGTTTGGGTCTATCCTCCGGGGGCTATCTCCTACGAGCAGTACTTC. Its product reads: CSVWVYPPGAISYEQYF.